This TCR beta chain was profiled in a study of CD8 T cells in Susac syndrome. Trimming cost V 7 bases and J 1 base, with 14 bases left between them. Germline V gene lookup returns CDR1 MGHRA and CDR2 YSYEKL. The CDR3 is 15 amino acids. TCR beta sequencing covered blood CD8+ and CD4+ T cells. Purification of the CD8+ and CD4+ T cells relied on negative isolation, and TEMRA cells underwent FACS enrichment. Random hexamers were used to reverse transcribe the RNA input (0.5 to 1 ug). Amplification of the TCR beta CDR3 was carried out by immunoSEQ multiplex PCR, which spanned a total of 54 Vbeta and 13 Jbeta segments. TCRdb re-derived calls from the immunoSEQ multiplex PCR reads in MiXCR, one entry per CDR3 protein. The sample lists 130,000 or so distinct CDR3 sequences, roughly 80% occurring once.

Sequencing used CD8+ T cells from PBMCs. The receptor was isolated from a human donor with multiple sclerosis. This chain uses TRBV4-1 with TRBJ1-5; D is possibly TRBD1 (5 bases). The CDR3 coding sequence is TGCGCCAGCACCCTCAGAGGGGACAGCAATCAGCCCCAGCATTTT. Translating it yields CASTLRGDSNQPQHF.